This T cell receptor beta chain was profiled in a study of siplizumab effects on memory and regulatory T cells. Findings of the study overall: Naive T cell populations appeared to exhibit greater diversity than memory cells and appeared to be major alloresponse contributors. Alloreactive sequences traceable to unstimulated CD4+ memory cells were significantly reduced by siplizumab.

A note on this clone: The target antigen is unknown.

The CDR3 runs 13 residues. Looked up from germline, CDR1 is SGHAT and CDR2 is FQNNGV. V lost 5 bases, J lost 2 bases, and 10 bases lay in between. TCRdb's table, derived via immunoSEQ multiplex PCR, lists solely in-frame clones and lacks some. This sample yields tens of thousands of clones, of which approximately 94% are seen a single time; 5% to 7% belongs to the top ten. Material for sequencing was CD8+ T cells sorted from blood. The origin of this receptor is a human donor in good health. The chain is built from TRBV11-2 and TRBJ2-7; a weak D match, TRBD2 (6 bases). CDR3 DNA sequence: TGTGCCAGCAGCATCGGGGGAACCTACGAGCAGTACTTC. Encoded protein: CASSIGGTYEQYF.